The T cell receptor (beta chain) described here comes from a study of blood T cells in healthy people across ages. General study results and limits: Per-million-T-cell TCR beta diversity fell roughly linearly with age.

In each sample, at least 6.5 million PBMCs were isolated. The authors ran a second PCR of about 6 to 11 cycles using a sample-barcoded 5' primer and a J-beta primer mix. From the 5' RACE reads, TCRdb called clonotypes with MiXCR, one entry per CDR3 protein. The data show some 1.5 million distinct CDR3 sequences, around 40% seen once. Germline V lookup: CDR1 ENHRY, CDR2 SYGVKD. This CDR3 is 14 amino acids long. Trimming removed 9 bases from V and 0 bases from J, with 12 bases in between. Regarding this clonotype: The target antigen is unknown.

This chain connects TRBV10-3 to TRBJ1-3; D is possibly TRBD1 (6 bases). Sequenced sample: blood. The receptor was derived from a woman aged 18-29 years in good health. The CDR3 spells CAMRDINSGNTIYF. The CDR3 DNA sequence: TGTGCCATGAGGGACATTAACTCTGGAAACACCATATATTTT.